The 13 T cell receptor beta chains reported below all come from one sample, sequenced in a study of identical twins. TCRdb independently ran MiXCR on the 5' RACE reads; one entry per CDR3 protein. The table has about 730,000 distinct CDR3 sequences, approximately 22% seen once. The data also belong to a second study, concerning T cells expressing NK-cell markers.

The sample consisted of PBMCs. These receptor sequences come from a woman between 18 and 30 years old in good health.

This clonotype was seen only a few times. This rearrangement joins TRBV5-1 to TRBJ1-5; D not certain. Germline assignment: CDR1 SGHRS and CDR2 YFSETQ. The V and J ends lost 0 bases and 6 bases respectively, with 10 bases between them. The CDR3 is 14 amino acids. Here the CDR3 reads CASSLVPEGQPQHF. CDR3 sequence (DNA): TGCGCCAGCAGCTTGGTTCCTGAGGGTCAGCCCCAGCATTTT. The whole variable domain, remainder taken from reference TRBV5-1 and TRBJ1-5, is KAGVTQTPRYLIKTRGQQVTLSCSPISGHRSVSWYQQTPGQGLQFLFEYFSETQRNKGNFPGRFSGRQFSNSRSEMNVSTLELGDSALYLCASSLVPEGQPQHFGDGTRLSIL.

The J gene is TRBJ2-3, the V gene TRBV5-1; D unclear. Trimming removed 2 bases at V and 3 bases at J, with 16 bases between. This CDR3 is built from 16 residues. Germline V gene sequence: CDR1 SGHRS, CDR2 YFSETQ. The CDR3 sequence: CASSLLGGSGTDTQYF. CDR3 nucleotide sequence: TGCGCCAGCAGCTTATTAGGTGGGTCTGGAACAGATACGCAGTATTTT.

V gene TRBV15 combines with J gene TRBJ2-5, with 8 bases fitting TRBD2. The CDR3 is made up of 17 amino acids. CDR1 LNHNV and CDR2 YYDKDF come from the germline V gene (reference sequence). After removal of 6 bases from V and 2 bases from J, the junction contained 14 bases not matched to a gene. Here the CDR3 reads CATRTSFLAGGQETQYF. The CDR3 DNA is TGTGCCACCAGGACCTCCTTTCTTGCGGGAGGACAAGAGACCCAGTACTTC.

The chain combines TRBV7-3 with TRBJ2-2; D unresolved. Germline CDR1 and CDR2: SGHTA and FQGTGA. CDR3 length: 15 residues. V lost 10 bases, J lost 6 bases, and 21 bases lay in between. The CDR3 loop is CATSAQASHAGELFF. DNA of the CDR3: TGTGCCACCTCGGCGCAAGCCTCGCACGCCGGGGAGCTGTTTTTT.

The chain carries TRBV12-3 or TRBV12-4 and TRBJ2-7, with 10 bases aligning to TRBD1. The CDR3 covers 14 residues. Losses at the gene ends were 5 bases for V and 13 bases for J; bases not matched to a gene: 14. CDR3 region: CASSMRDRGPLVYF. CDR3 bases: TGTGCCAGCAGTATGCGGGACAGGGGTCCCCTAGTATACTTC.

The rearrangement links TRBV23-1 to TRBJ2-1, with D hard to call. TRBV23-1 is identified as an open reading frame with a role that is uncertain. The CDR3 covers 15 residues. V was pared by 4 bases and J by 0 bases, with 10 bases between. The CDR3 sequence is CASSPAVSSYNEQFF. CDR3 nucleotide sequence: TGCGCCAGCAGTCCTGCAGTCAGCTCCTACAATGAGCAGTTCTTC.

This clonotype appeared a few times. V is TRBV5-5 and J is TRBJ1-1; 9 bases match TRBD1. The germline CDR1 and CDR2 sequences are SGHKS and YYEKEE (reference sequence). The CDR3 covers 12 residues. V gave up 3 bases and J gave up 9 bases; unmatched junction bases: 3. The CDR3 DNA follows: TGTGCCAGCAGCTCAGGGACAGGGAAAGCTTTCTTT. Translation: CASSSGTGKAFF.

Worth noting for this clonotype: A much more abundant neighbour one base away suggests this may be a read error. J is TRBJ2-5 and V is TRBV6-1, with 7 positions matching TRBD1. This CDR3 has 14 residues. After removal of 6 bases from V and 1 base from J, the junction contained 5 bases not matched to a gene. Germline lookup yields CDR1 MNHNS and CDR2 SASEGT. This CDR3 is CASRGGQLQETQYF. The CDR3 nucleotides read TGTGCCAGCAGAGGGGGACAGCTCCAAGAGACCCAGTACTTC.

This clonotype has more than one count but fewer than ten. J is TRBJ2-2 and V is TRBV12-3 or TRBV12-4; D is ambiguous. Trimming cost V 4 bases and J 6 bases, with 9 bases left between them. The CDR3 runs 13 residues. CDR3 in amino acids: CASSSRAAGELFF. The CDR3 nucleotides are TGTGCCAGCAGTTCCCGGGCAGCCGGGGAGCTGTTTTTT.

The chain joins TRBV7-9 to TRBJ1-4, with 7 bases aligning to TRBD1. Looked up from germline, CDR1 is SEHNR and CDR2 is FQNEAQ (reference sequence). There are 15 residues in the CDR3. The V and J ends lost 3 bases and 5 bases, in that order; junction bases with no gene match: 6. CDR3 sequence: CASSFGQVPNEKLFF. CDR3 sequence (DNA): TGTGCCAGCAGCTTCGGACAGGTTCCAAATGAAAAACTGTTTTTT.

This clonotype was seen a few times. The rearrangement links TRBV20-1 to TRBJ2-3; D remains unclear. V was cut by 3 bases and J by 2 bases, with 12 bases left in between. CDR3 length: 14 residues. CDR1 DFQATT and CDR2 SNEGSKA come from the germline V gene (reference sequence). DNA for the CDR3: TGCAGTGCTAGCTCCCTGGTATCCACAGATACGCAGTATTTT. The encoded protein is CSASSLVSTDTQYF.

The chain couples TRBV4-3 to TRBJ2-5; a possible D gene is TRBD1 (6 bases). The V gene lost 0 bases and the J gene lost 8 bases, with 16 bases spanning the gap. The germline V gene encodes CDR1 LGHNA and CDR2 YSLEER. This CDR3 is built from 15 residues. The CDR3 is CASSQDSWGPSTQYF. The CDR3 nucleotides read TGCGCCAGCAGCCAAGATAGTTGGGGGCCAAGCACCCAGTACTTC.

The chain is built from TRBV12-3 or TRBV12-4 and TRBJ2-3, with TRBD1 identical over 7 bases. V lost 8 bases and J lost 3; bases outside the gene matches: 11. CDR3 length equals 15 residues. The chain's CDR3 is CASSQRGQETDTQYF. DNA for the CDR3: TGTGCCAGCTCCCAAAGGGGGCAGGAGACAGATACGCAGTATTTT.